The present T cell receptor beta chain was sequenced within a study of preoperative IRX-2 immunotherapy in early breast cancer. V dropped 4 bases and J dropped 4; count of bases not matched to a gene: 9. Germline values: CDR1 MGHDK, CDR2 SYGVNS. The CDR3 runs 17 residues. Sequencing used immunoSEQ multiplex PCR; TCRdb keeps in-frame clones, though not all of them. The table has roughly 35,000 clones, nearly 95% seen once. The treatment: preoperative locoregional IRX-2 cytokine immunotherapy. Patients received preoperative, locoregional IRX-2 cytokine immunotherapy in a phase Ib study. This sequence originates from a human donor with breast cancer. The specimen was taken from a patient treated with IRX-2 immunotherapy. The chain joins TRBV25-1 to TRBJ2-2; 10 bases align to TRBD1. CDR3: CASSGGAGTGVTGELFF. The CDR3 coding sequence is TGTGCCAGCAGTGGGGGCGCGGGGACAGGGGTCACCGGGGAGCTGTTTTTT.